This T cell receptor beta chain was obtained from a study of OX40 agonist ivuxolimab in advanced cancers. The V gene's germline CDR1 is MNHNY and CDR2 SVGAGI (reference sequence). Trimming shortened V by 4 bases and J by 6 bases, and 13 bases separated the two germline ends. The CDR3 is made up of 13 amino acids. The table came from immunoSEQ multiplex PCR; TCRdb's copy has only in-frame clones and leaves some out. The sample holds over 60,000 clones; 84% are singletons and the top ten take 2.1%. The rearrangement joins TRBV6-6 to TRBJ2-7; unclear D gene. The TCR originated in an adult with an advanced solid tumor such as melanoma, head and neck, liver or kidney cancer. This sample comprised CD4+ or CD8+ T cells sorted from blood, obtained in a trial of the OX40 agonist ivuxolimab. The CDR3 DNA reads as TGTGCCAGCAGTTCCACGAATTGGTCCGAGCAGTACTTC. It encodes CASSSTNWSEQYF.